The 2 T cell receptor beta chains below all came from one sample that was sequenced in a study of T cell repertoires in cytomegalovirus infection. TCRdb called the reads again in MiXCR, with one record for every CDR3 protein. The sample yields roughly 230,000 distinct CDR3 sequences, about 5.9% seen once. Sequencing input: PBMCs. These receptor sequences come from a human donor in good health (CMV status not recorded). Some clones in this sample may be carry-over from other donors' samples.

This clonotype was recorded many times. The chain is built from TRBV12-3 or TRBV12-4 and TRBJ2-3, with no clear D. The length of the CDR3 is 13 residues. V was shortened by 5 bases and J by 4 bases, with 10 bases between the two germline ends. DNA for the CDR3: TGTGCCAGCAGTCTCGGGTATTCAGATACGCAGTATTTT. It is translated as CASSLGYSDTQYF.

V is TRBV20-1 and J is TRBJ1-1; the D is unclear. This CDR3 comprises 14 residues. Per germline, CDR1 DFQATT and CDR2 SNEGSKA (reference sequence). Trimming removed 1 base from V and 1 base from J, with 10 bases in between. The CDR3: CSARVARRNTEAFF. For the CDR3, the DNA is TGCAGTGCTAGAGTGGCCAGGAGGAACACTGAAGCTTTCTTT.